This T cell receptor beta chain was sequenced for a study of blood T cells in healthy people across ages. This clonotype came up a few times. Through a sample-barcoded 5' primer and a J-beta primer mix, a second PCR was run for about 6 to 11 cycles. The yield of each sample was at least 2.5 million CDR3-containing paired-end reads. TCRdb ran MiXCR on the 5' RACE reads and lists one entry per CDR3 protein. The top ten clones hold approximately 0.79% of a sample with over a million distinct CDR3 sequences, roughly 24% of them seen once. A further study also used this sample, focusing on T cells of mothers and their children. That paper notes: A few healthy Caucasian mothers and their six children were the donors. Barcodes and 2-4 random nucleotides were added by M1S in the second PCR.

Material: blood. This TCR derives from a girl aged 2 to 9 in good health.

The CDR3 region has the DNA TGCGCCAGCAGCTTGGTAACCGGGGTTGGTGGTGGCTACACCTTC. This encodes CASSLVTGVGGGYTF. The chain uses TRBV5-1 and TRBJ1-2; D call uncertain. Germline values: CDR1 SGHRS, CDR2 YFSETQ. Trimming cost V 0 bases and J 7 bases, with 16 bases left between them. The CDR3 is 15 amino acids.